Below are 7 T cell receptor beta chains sequenced from a single sample in a study of blood T cell repertoires in COVID-19. Measured with immunoSEQ multiplex PCR; TCRdb has only the in-frame clones, and not every one. The table records some 150,000 clones, about 80% of them present only once. The specimen sequenced was PBMCs or T cells enriched from blood (not recorded which). The receptors were sampled from a man aged 50 or older who had recovered from COVID-19.

The V gene is TRBV10-3, the J gene TRBJ1-5; 9 positions match TRBD1. The CDR3 runs 14 residues. Germline trimming cut 2 bases from V and 6 bases from J; bases unmatched to any gene: 2. Germline loops: CDR1 ENHRY, CDR2 SYGVKD. The CDR3 sequence: CAISETGGTQPQHF. CDR3 DNA sequence: TGTGCCATCAGTGAGACAGGGGGCACTCAGCCCCAGCATTTT.

The chain joins TRBV6-6 to TRBJ2-1; 9 bases match TRBD2. The germline V gene has CDR1 MNHNY and CDR2 SVGAGI (reference sequence). The CDR3 totals 15 residues. J was trimmed by 9 bases and V by 0 bases; bases with no gene match: 6. The CDR3 nucleotides read TGTGCCAGCAGTTACTCCCCGGGACTAGCCGCTGAGCAGTTCTTC. This gives the protein CASSYSPGLAAEQFF.

This rearrangement joins TRBV9 to TRBJ1-2; the D is unclear. Germline CDR1 and CDR2: SGDLS and YYNGEE. V gave up 2 bases and J gave up 6 bases, with 11 bases separating them. The CDR3 has 13 residues. Here the CDR3 DNA reads TGTGCCAGCAGCGTCGTTTCGGGGAATGGCTACACCTTC. Translated, it gives CASSVVSGNGYTF.

The chain is built from TRBV24-1 and TRBJ1-2; 9 bases match TRBD1. Trimming removed 5 bases from V and 5 bases from J; junction bases left unmatched: 11. Germline-derived CDR1 and CDR2 are KGHDR and SFDVKD. The CDR3 is made up of 16 amino acids. The CDR3 sequence: CATSGTGVSQPYGYTF. Written as DNA, the CDR3 is TGTGCCACCAGTGGGACAGGGGTTTCTCAACCTTATGGCTACACCTTC.

This clone has a single count. The chain is built from TRBV18 and TRBJ1-1, with a possible D match to TRBD1 (5 bases). CDR3 length: 14 amino acids. CDR1 and CDR2 from the germline V gene are KGHSH and LQKENI. V lost 1 base and J 4 bases, leaving 10 bases between the germline ends. The CDR3 protein is CASSPLQGSTEAFF. The CDR3, as DNA: TGTGCCAGCTCACCACTCCAGGGTAGCACTGAAGCTTTCTTT.

V usage is TRBV27 and J usage is TRBJ2-1, with 8 bases identical to TRBD2. The V gene's germline CDR1 is MNHEY and CDR2 SMNVEV (reference sequence). The CDR3 extends over 15 amino acids. The junction had 13 bases not matched to a gene; V was cut back by 7 bases and J by 8 bases. The CDR3 bases are TGTGCCAGCACCCGCTCTAGCGGGCCTCGGGATGAGCAGTTCTTC. This gives the protein CASTRSSGPRDEQFF.

This sequence joins TRBV29-1 and TRBJ2-2; D perhaps matches TRBD1 (5 bases). The ends were cut back, 5 bases at V and 0 bases at J, with 10 bases in the middle. Germline values: CDR1 SQVTM, CDR2 ANQGSEA. The CDR3 is 14 amino acids. CDR3 amino acids: CSVRSTANTGELFF. The CDR3, as DNA: TGCAGCGTTAGGTCGACAGCGAACACCGGGGAGCTGTTTTTT.